This T cell receptor (beta chain) came from a study of patients and donors after allogeneic stem cell transplantation. V lost 6 bases to trimming and J lost 5 bases; unmatched junction nucleotides: 5. The germline V gene has CDR1 ENHRY and CDR2 SYGVKD. The CDR3 runs to 14 residues. TCRdb fed the RT-PCR reads into MiXCR, producing one record per CDR3 protein. The repertoire holds 150,000 to 200,000 distinct CDR3 sequences, with 20% to 25% as singletons. This clonotype was detected only a few times. The genes are TRBV10-3 and TRBJ1-1, with TRBD1 matching over 11 bases. The clonotype comes from a human donor who was either an allogeneic HSCT recipient or a stem cell or donor lymphocyte infusion donor (not recorded which). It is not recorded whose cells these are; they may come from a transplant donor. Source material: blood, either unsorted or a sorted T cell fraction (not recorded which). The CDR3 bases are TGTGCCATCAGATCCGGGACAGGGGGTACTGAAGCTTTCTTT. Translating gives CAIRSGTGGTEAFF.